Sequencing of this T cell receptor beta chain was carried out in a study of blood T cell repertoires in COVID-19. On the study more broadly: The samples span acute and convalescent COVID-19 from the United States, Italy and Spain. Sources were T cells, B-cell-depleted T cells, or PBMCs; the material itself was cDNA or gDNA.

CDR3 length: 14 residues. Trimming cost V 6 bases and J 6 bases; bases outside gene matches: 8. Per the germline V gene, CDR1 is LNHDA and CDR2 is SQIVND (reference sequence). This clone was observed once. Under the authors' procedure: Estimation of nucleated cell counts relied on the amplification of reference gene primers. Clones were sequenced by immunoSEQ multiplex PCR, and TCRdb holds only the in-frame ones, with some missing. D and trimming were read from the DNA, whereas the V and J calls and clone size are those reported in that table. The table has under 250,000 clones, approximately 80% seen once.

The chain uses TRBV19 and TRBJ2-3; 8 bases are shared with TRBD1. Material for sequencing was peripheral blood. The TCR was taken from a human donor in a cohort sampled during active COVID-19. The CDR3 sequence: CASRTGTGMDTQYF. The CDR3 DNA follows: TGTGCCAGTAGGACGGGGACAGGCATGGATACGCAGTATTTT.